Following are 5 T cell receptor beta chains from one sample sequenced in a study of radiotherapy plus CTLA-4 blockade in lung cancer. Repertoires were generated with immunoSEQ multiplex PCR, while TCRdb's copy carries only in-frame clones and drops some. This sample yields 51,000 or so clones, of which over 75% are seen a single time; about 7.2% belongs to the top ten. The sample in question was peripheral blood, obtained from a patient treated with radiotherapy plus ipilimumab. The receptor source for this set is a human donor with non-small cell lung cancer whose response to radiotherapy plus ipilimumab could not be evaluated.

In regard to this clone: A junction end diverges from the germline sequence, so it may reflect a read error. V gene TRBV28 combines with J gene TRBJ1-2; a weak D match, TRBD1 (6 bases). The CDR3 is made up of 14 amino acids. CDR1 and CDR2 (germline): MDHEN, SYDVKM. The CDR3 DNA follows: TGTGCCAGCAGCGAGGGAACAGGGATGGACCAACGGGGCTTC. This encodes CASSEGTGMDQRGF.

The V call is TRBV5-1, the J call TRBJ2-5; D is uncertain. Per the germline V gene, CDR1 is SGHRS and CDR2 is YFSETQ. Trimming removed 0 bases at V and 0 bases at J, with 6 bases between. This CDR3 spans 14 amino acids. CDR3 sequence: CASSLEQNQETQYF. CDR3 in DNA: TGCGCCAGCAGCTTGGAGCAAAACCAAGAGACCCAGTACTTC.

The chain recombines TRBV6-1 with TRBJ2-4, with 7 nucleotides matching TRBD2. This CDR3 spans 15 amino acids. The germline CDR1 and CDR2 sequences are MNHNS and SASEGT. The trim removed 2 bases at V and 5 bases at J, leaving 6 bases unmatched. The DNA of the CDR3 is TGTGCCAGCAGTGAACGGGAGGATGGGGAAAACATTCAGTACTTC. Translation gives CASSEREDGENIQYF.

The V and J genes are TRBV19 and TRBJ2-7, with TRBD1 identical over 9 bases. The germline V gene has CDR1 LNHDA and CDR2 SQIVND (reference sequence). The CDR3 loop spans 14 amino acids. Unmatched junction bases numbered 5, after V lost 5 bases and J lost 3 bases. The CDR3 sequence is CASSDRDRVYEQYF. The DNA of the CDR3 is TGTGCCAGTAGTGACCGGGACAGGGTCTACGAGCAGTACTTC. The complete variable domain, with remaining parts taken from reference TRBV19 and TRBJ2-7, reads DGGITQSPKYLFRKEGQNVTLSCEQNLNHDAMYWYRQDPGQGLRLIYYSQIVNDFQKGDIAEGYSVSREKKESFPLTVTSAQKNPTAFYLCASSDRDRVYEQYFGPGTRLTVT.

The V gene is TRBV9, the J gene TRBJ1-4; the match to TRBD1 covers 7 bases. CDR3 size: 16 residues. J was trimmed by 4 bases and V by 3 bases; bases with no gene match: 9. Germline V gives CDR1 SGDLS, CDR2 YYNGEE. CDR3 sequence reads: CASSATPNRGNEKLFF. For the CDR3, the DNA is TGTGCCAGCAGCGCGACCCCCAACAGGGGTAATGAAAAACTGTTTTTT.